Sequencing of this T cell receptor (beta chain) was carried out in a study of molecular identifiers for immune sequencing clone quantification (dated by TCRdb to the late 2010s). The study in broad terms: In a replicate experiment, RNA from around 20,000 or 100,000 naive CD8 T cells was split into five aliquots, four of which were sequenced. This methods study benchmarked molecular-identifier clustering-based TCR repertoire sequencing (MIDCIRS) and TCR RNA copy counting, using CD8 T cells to do so.

Details on this clonotype: This receptor's antigen is unknown. Per-base qualities were not stored, and no clone one base away is much larger.

The trim is 7 bases for V and 2 bases for J, with a gap of 12 bases between the germline ends. The cysteine opens and the phenylalanine closes a CDR3 of 13 amino acids. Only the CDR3 region is kept as DNA, spanning 39 bases read in frame from base 1. The germline V gene (reference sequence) specifies SEHNR as CDR1 and FQNEAQ as CDR2. Libraries of naive CD8 T cells were built from approximately 20,000 to 980,000 sorted cells, with 10%, 30% or 50% of the purified RNA used. On a BD FACSAria II, naive CD8 T cells were FACS-sorted as CD8+CD4-CCR7+CD45RA+ and collected into RLT Plus buffer. To test detection sensitivity, Jurkat RNA equal to around 10 TCR copies was added to samples of about 17,000-1,100,000 naive CD8 T cells. CD8 T cells were enriched with RosetteSep CD8+ T Cell Enrichment Cocktail and Ficoll-Paque, followed by ACK red cell lysis. Broader findings and caveats from the paper: Modeling indicated around 2.7 TCR RNA copies recovered per cell, compared with around 10 by digital PCR, which implies a capture efficiency of around 29%. Spiked-in Jurkat TCR RNA equal to a single cell's worth was reported to be detectable even within one million naive CD8 T cells. Identical TCR molecules sharing a barcode could cause highly expanded clone sizes to be underestimated. In CMV-specific effector cells, over 98% of molecules were held by clones above 20 RNA copies, whereas under 1% of molecules were held by such clones in naive cells. When barcode sub-clustering was omitted, TCR diversity was inflated by chimeric consensus sequences, with chimeras reaching as high as 47%. The naive libraries included spiked-in Jurkat TCR RNA (10 copies' worth), and this RNA is not part of the donor repertoire.

The library was generated by PCR. Sequencing relied on a NextSeq 500. Bulk TCR libraries were generated as previously described, with the TCR primers listed in Table S5 used. Purification of total RNA was performed with the Qiagen AllPrep DNA/RNA kit. Before any analysis, reads coming from multiple sequencing runs of the same library were combined into one pool. The published analysis was carried out like this. Reads were retained only if the reads had an exact TCR constant sequence, and the retained reads were trimmed to 150 nt and grouped according to their 12-nt molecular barcodes. Reads in each barcode group were sub-clustered using a 15% Levenshtein threshold, and a quality-weighted consensus sequence was built for each RNA molecule. Non-functional sequences were filtered out, along with any lower-count sequence sitting one edit away from another sequence. Barcode sub-clusters with fewer than 20% of the maximum read count were removed, based on fitting two negative binomial distributions. TCRdb passed the public sequencing reads through fastp at Q25 and MiXCR, retaining productive beta sequences. Duplicate CDR3 protein sequences are folded into a single record with the most common DNA and genes. These V and J calls originate from TCRdb's pipeline instead of the authors' own analysis. This sample gives approximately 680,000 distinct CDR3 sequences in total; about 25% of them show up just once. The top ten clones comprise approximately 0.75% of the sample.

Sequenced sample: naive CD8+ T cells from blood, with Jurkat cell RNA spiked in. The sample's cell subset or site, from its label and the paper: FACS-sorted CD8+CD4-CCR7+CD45RA+ naive T cells. The rearrangement joined TRBV7-9 to TRBJ2-7, and perhaps TRBD2 as D gene, on 5 matching bases. This clonotype was sampled from a human donor in good health. Some libraries in this study had Jurkat cell RNA spiked in. The nucleotides read TGTGCCAGCACCCCGGACGGGACCTACGAGCAGTACTTC. It translates as CASTPDGTYEQYF.